Below are 5 T cell receptor beta chains sequenced from a single sample in a study of blood T cell repertoires in COVID-19. TCRdb's copy holds only in-frame clones and misses some; the assay was immunoSEQ multiplex PCR. Altogether approximately 300,000 clones are present, 75% to 95% being singletons, with the ten largest covering nearly 7%. Sequenced input: peripheral blood. Receptors originate from a woman in her twenties or thirties with COVID-19, enrolled during active disease.

This clone occurred once. This chain uses TRBV5-1 with TRBJ2-7; TRBD1 aligns across 9 bases. The CDR3 extends over 16 amino acids. With V trimmed by 4 bases and J by 2 bases, 10 bases remained unmatched. Germline lookup yields CDR1 SGHRS and CDR2 YFSETQ. CDR3 protein: CASSPLGGTGTYEQYF. CDR3 in DNA: TGCGCCAGCAGCCCCCTAGGGGGGACAGGGACCTACGAGCAGTACTTC.

The CDR3 loop reads CASSLDPGQYSGNTIYF. Written as DNA, the CDR3 is TGTGCCAGCAGCTTAGACCCGGGACAATACTCTGGAAACACCATATATTTT. The rearrangement links TRBV11-2 to TRBJ1-3, with D perhaps TRBD1 (6 bases). The V end was cut by 0 bases, the J end by 0 bases, with 12 bases between. Germline CDR1 is SGHAT and CDR2 is FQNNGV. The CDR3 spans 17 residues.

The chain combines TRBV9 with TRBJ1-3; a possible D gene is TRBD1 (6 bases). Germline values: CDR1 SGDLS, CDR2 YYNGEE. The CDR3 runs 18 residues. Trimming removed 3 bases at V and 0 bases at J, with 19 bases between. The CDR3 DNA sequence: TGTGCCAGCAGCGCTAACCCCCGGGACATCGGCTCTGGAAACACCATATATTTT. Amino acids: CASSANPRDIGSGNTIYF.

The V call is TRBV28, the J call TRBJ1-1, with D possibly TRBD1 on 6 matching bases. The CDR3 runs to 14 residues. Trimming pared 6 bases from V and 5 bases from J, leaving 16 bases between. Germline V gene lookup returns CDR1 MDHEN and CDR2 SYDVKM. CDR3 DNA sequence: TGTGCCAGCAGCCCTCCTACCACAGGGACTGAAGCTTTCTTT. This gives the protein CASSPPTTGTEAFF.

V gene TRBV2 combines with J gene TRBJ2-3, with D uncertain. The V end lost 6 bases, the J end lost 1 base, and 11 bases lay between the germline ends. CDR1 is SNHLY and CDR2 is FYNNEI in the germline V gene. This CDR3 contains 14 residues. CDR3 bases: TGTGCCAGCAGACCTCGGGTGGGCACAGATACGCAGTATTTT. It encodes CASRPRVGTDTQYF.